Sequencing of this T cell receptor beta chain was carried out in a study of blood T cells in healthy people across ages. Study-wide context: About one barcoded beta molecule was captured per two T cells (by template switching). Regarding the study as a whole: The long-lived group displayed more naive CD4+ cells, plus higher diversity, than the aged donors did. Roughly linear declines in TCR beta diversity per million T cells occurred with age.

Trimming shortened V by 2 bases and J by 4 bases, and 14 bases separated the two germline ends. The germline V gene has CDR1 MNHNY and CDR2 SVGAGI (reference sequence). This CDR3 spans 15 amino acids. Caucasian, healthy and from Russia, the donors were aged between roughly 6 and 95. It was with a sample-barcoded 5' primer and a J-beta primer mix that a second PCR of about 6 to 12 cycles was run. TCRdb re-called the 5' RACE reads through MiXCR, storing one row per CDR3 protein. The sample lists 1.5 million to 2 million distinct CDR3 sequences, roughly 52% occurring once. This clonotype was seen only a few times. The antigen remains unidentified.

This chain uses TRBV6-6 with TRBJ1-1, with D unclear. Material for sequencing was blood. This clonotype originated in a woman aged 40 to 50 in good health. In DNA form, the CDR3 reads TGTGCCAGCAGTTACGGTAGCCCCCCCGGCACTGAAGCTTTCTTT. This sequence encodes CASSYGSPPGTEAFF.